One and the same sample provided the 28 T cell receptor beta chains below, sequenced in a study of blood T cell repertoires in COVID-19. TCRdb's copy holds only in-frame clones and misses some; the assay was immunoSEQ multiplex PCR. The table records fewer than 75,000 clones, roughly 79% of them present only once. Sequences were obtained from peripheral blood. The receptors here all came from a man in his sixties with acute or convalescent COVID-19.

The chain has TRBV9 and TRBJ2-1, with 11 bases fitting TRBD2. CDR3 length equals 15 residues. The V and J ends lost 3 bases and 2 bases, in that order; junction bases with no gene match: 1. CDR1 and CDR2 (germline): SGDLS, YYNGEE. CDR3 protein: CASSASGGPYNEQFF. For the CDR3, the DNA is TGTGCCAGCAGCGCTAGCGGGGGGCCCTACAATGAGCAGTTCTTC.

The chain is built from TRBV11-2 and TRBJ2-7; 8 bases are shared with TRBD1. Germline V lookup: CDR1 SGHAT, CDR2 FQNNGV. This CDR3 contains 17 residues. The V gene end was trimmed by 6 bases and the J gene end by 4 bases; junction bases not matched to a gene: 17. As DNA, the CDR3 is TGTGCCAGCAGGCCATTGACAGGGGTGAGGACTAATTACGAGCAGTACTTC. Protein: CASRPLTGVRTNYEQYF.

The chain carries TRBV4-1 and TRBJ1-2; no clear D. Trimming pared 3 bases from V and 8 bases from J, leaving 13 bases between. CDR3 length: 13 residues. CDR1 and CDR2 (germline): MGHRA, YSYEKL. This CDR3 reads CASSHPRSRGYTF. The CDR3 DNA follows: TGCGCCAGCAGCCATCCACGGTCCCGCGGCTACACCTTC.

The chain uses TRBV19 and TRBJ1-1; 7 nucleotides match TRBD1. The germline CDR1 and CDR2 sequences are LNHDA and SQIVND (reference sequence). This CDR3 comprises 13 residues. Trimming took 5 bases from V and 7 from J; bases not matched to a gene: 7. CDR3 residues: CASSLGTDSEAFF. The CDR3 DNA reads as TGTGCCAGTAGTCTTGGGACAGACAGTGAAGCTTTCTTT.

The chain joins TRBV14 to TRBJ2-6; 7 nucleotides match TRBD1. Trimming cost V 4 bases and J 2 bases; bases outside gene matches: 20. The length of the CDR3 is 21 residues. Per germline, CDR1 SGHDN and CDR2 FVKESK. The CDR3 coding sequence is TGTGCCAGCAGCCCAAGGCAGCGACAGGGAAAAACCAAGGCTGGGGCCAACGTCCTGACTTTC. Amino acid sequence: CASSPRQRQGKTKAGANVLTF.

This sequence joins TRBV6-5 and TRBJ2-6; D not resolved. CDR3 length: 14 residues. Germline V gene sequence: CDR1 MNHEY, CDR2 SVGAGI. Trimming cost V 5 bases and J 4 bases, with 9 bases left between them. CDR3 in amino acids: CASSQNAGANVLTF. CDR3 coding DNA: TGTGCCAGCAGTCAGAACGCAGGGGCCAACGTCCTGACTTTC.

The chain is built from TRBV29-1 and TRBJ1-1; 7 nucleotides align to TRBD1. From germline, CDR1 is SQVTM and CDR2 ANQGSEA. CDR3 length: 13 residues. V trimming: 6 bases; J trimming: 4 bases; junction bases outside the gene matches: 8. CDR3 in amino acids: CSVNRGPSTEAFF. The CDR3 bases are TGCAGCGTAAACAGGGGACCCAGCACTGAAGCTTTCTTT.

This chain uses TRBV28 with TRBJ1-2; D gene uncertain. The length of the CDR3 is 12 residues. CDR1 MDHEN and CDR2 SYDVKM come from the germline V gene. V was clipped by 8 bases and J by 4 bases, with 11 bases between them. The CDR3 loop reads CASGGSAYGYTF. In DNA form, the CDR3 reads TGTGCCAGCGGAGGGTCGGCCTATGGCTACACCTTC.

This clone showed up just once. The rearrangement uses TRBV9 and TRBJ2-7, with TRBD1 as a possible D gene (5 bases). The V gene lost 3 bases and the J gene lost 3 bases, with 13 bases spanning the gap. The CDR3 has 14 amino acids. Germline assignment: CDR1 SGDLS and CDR2 YYNGEE. CDR3 protein: CASSAGRGNYEQYF. DNA for the CDR3: TGTGCCAGCAGCGCTGGAAGGGGTAACTACGAGCAGTACTTC.

This chain connects TRBV20-1 to TRBJ1-2; D is possibly TRBD1 (6 bases). The CDR3 contains 11 residues. The V gene's germline CDR1 is DFQATT and CDR2 SNEGSKA (reference sequence). The germline V and J ends were trimmed by 4 bases and 7 bases, with 10 bases remaining between them. CDR3 coding DNA: TGCAGTGCTACAGGGGATCGTGGCTACACCTTC. Protein sequence: CSATGDRGYTF.

This chain links TRBV5-1 with TRBJ1-3, with TRBD1 matching 9 bases. Germline V gene lookup returns CDR1 SGHRS and CDR2 YFSETQ. J lost 4 bases, V lost 2 bases, and 4 bases had no gene match. The CDR3 covers 15 residues. The CDR3 DNA sequence: TGCGCCAGCAGCTTTACAGGGGGCGAGGGAAACACCATATATTTT. Its protein is CASSFTGGEGNTIYF. Complete variable domain (other parts from reference TRBV5-1 and TRBJ1-3): KAGVTQTPRYLIKTRGQQVTLSCSPISGHRSVSWYQQTPGQGLQFLFEYFSETQRNKGNFPGRFSGRQFSNSRSEMNVSTLELGDSALYLCASSFTGGEGNTIYFGEGSWLTVV.

The chain couples TRBV27 to TRBJ2-1; TRBD2 is a possible D gene (5 bases). Germline lookup yields CDR1 MNHEY and CDR2 SMNVEV (reference sequence). There are 15 residues in the CDR3. Trimming cost V 4 bases and J 5 bases, with 15 bases left between them. DNA for the CDR3: TGTGCCAGCAGTTCACCGGTTCGAGGGCACAATGAGCAGTTCTTC. It translates to CASSSPVRGHNEQFF.

This clone was seen just once. The chain links TRBV12-3 or TRBV12-4 to TRBJ2-1, with 8 bases matching TRBD2. The CDR3 consists of 13 residues. J was trimmed by 4 bases and V by 10 bases; bases with no gene match: 6. The CDR3 bases are TGTGCCACTCACGGGGGGGCGTACAATGAGCAGTTCTTC. Translating it yields CATHGGAYNEQFF.

The chain employs TRBV6-6 and TRBJ1-1, with D unclear. With 7 bases removed from V and 3 bases from J, the gap between germline ends came to 6 bases. The germline gives CDR1 MNHNY, CDR2 SVGAGI (reference sequence). The CDR3 runs to 11 residues. CDR3 sequence reads: CASTLDTEAFF. Written as DNA, the CDR3 is TGTGCCAGCACCCTTGACACTGAAGCTTTCTTT.

The J gene is TRBJ2-2, the V gene TRBV5-1; unclear D gene. Germline CDR1 and CDR2: SGHRS and YFSETQ. The CDR3 sequence is 14 residues long. V lost 6 bases and J 0 bases, leaving 9 bases between the germline ends. In nucleotides, the CDR3 is TGCGCCAGCATCGGGTCGGCGAACACCGGGGAGCTGTTTTTT. It yields the protein CASIGSANTGELFF.

The J gene is TRBJ2-3, the V gene TRBV9, with 8 bases fitting TRBD2. Germline V gene sequence: CDR1 SGDLS, CDR2 YYNGEE. The J segment lost 6 bases and the V segment lost 0 bases, leaving 18 bases of the junction unmatched. The CDR3 contains 19 residues. The CDR3 sequence: CASSVALGRPGGLPDTQYF. CDR3 bases: TGTGCCAGCAGCGTAGCATTAGGGAGGCCGGGGGGGCTTCCGGATACGCAGTATTTT.

V gene TRBV19 combines with J gene TRBJ1-2, with D unresolved. In germline, CDR1 is LNHDA, CDR2 SQIVND (reference sequence). CDR3 length: 14 amino acids. Trimming stripped 7 bases from V and 2 bases from J, with 14 bases between. The CDR3 is CASTPLRGNYGYTF. DNA of the CDR3: TGTGCCAGTACCCCGTTGAGAGGGAACTATGGCTACACCTTC.

This chain connects TRBV6-5 to TRBJ1-3, with a weak D call TRBD1 (6 bases). Trimming pared 6 bases from V and 0 bases from J, leaving 12 bases between. CDR3 length: 15 amino acids. In germline, CDR1 is MNHEY, CDR2 SVGAGI. CDR3 nucleotide sequence: TGTGCCAGCAGAGCCTTGGACAGCTCTGGAAACACCATATATTTT. Protein sequence: CASRALDSSGNTIYF.

The V call is TRBV5-8, the J call TRBJ2-1; 10 bases fit TRBD2. Germline-derived CDR1 and CDR2 are SGHTS and YDEGEE. The CDR3 runs 16 residues. V shed 0 bases and J 5 bases; nucleotides not matched to a gene: 5. CDR3 sequence (DNA): TGTGCCAGCAGCTTGGGGGCTAGCGGGGGAGACAATGAGCAGTTCTTC. Protein sequence: CASSLGASGGDNEQFF. The variable domain in full, with the rest retrieved from reference TRBV5-8 and TRBJ2-1, is EAGVTQSPTHLIKTRGQQATLRCSPISGHTSVYWYQQALGLGLQFLLWYDEGEERNRGNFPPRFSGRQFPNYSSELNVNALELEDSALYLCASSLGASGGDNEQFFGPGTRLTVL.

CDR3 in amino acids: CASSQGALSNQPQHF. In DNA, the CDR3 is TGTGCCAGCTCACAGGGGGCTTTGAGCAATCAGCCCCAGCATTTT. The chain employs TRBV18 and TRBJ1-5; 7 bases agree with TRBD1. J gave up 1 base and V 4 bases, and 4 bases lay outside the gene matches. CDR3 size: 15 residues. Germline CDR1 KGHSH, CDR2 LQKENI. The whole variable domain, remainder taken from reference TRBV18 and TRBJ1-5, is NAGVMQNPRHLVRRRGQEARLRCSPMKGHSHVYWYRQLPEEGLKFMVYLQKENIIDESGMPKERFSAEFPKEGPSILRIQQVVRGDSAAYFCASSQGALSNQPQHFGDGTRLSIL.

The chain recombines TRBV28 with TRBJ1-2, with D perhaps TRBD1 (6 bases). The CDR3 consists of 13 residues. The V gene lost 8 bases and the J gene lost 4 bases, with 14 bases spanning the gap. Looked up from germline, CDR1 is MDHEN and CDR2 is SYDVKM. The CDR3 sequence is CASQRTDTYGYTF. As DNA, the CDR3 is TGTGCCAGCCAGCGGACAGATACCTATGGCTACACCTTC.

The chain links TRBV28 to TRBJ1-1; TRBD1 agrees at 7 bases. V dropped 6 bases and J dropped 3; count of bases not matched to a gene: 4. The V gene's germline CDR1 is MDHEN and CDR2 SYDVKM. The CDR3 has 13 amino acids. This CDR3 reads CASSLTGDTEAFF. The CDR3 DNA is TGTGCCAGCAGCCTTACAGGGGACACTGAAGCTTTCTTT.

This clone has just a few counts. The rearrangement links TRBV27 to TRBJ2-1, with 11 bases that match TRBD2. CDR1 and CDR2 (germline): MNHEY, SMNVEV (reference sequence). CDR3 size: 14 residues. Unmatched junction bases numbered 6, after V lost 10 bases and J lost 4 bases. The CDR3 DNA is TGTGCCACCATAGCGGGGGGGCTGTACAATGAGCAGTTCTTC. As protein: CATIAGGLYNEQFF.

This clone was seen only a few times. The gene calls are TRBV4-2 and TRBJ2-1; 11 positions agree with TRBD2. CDR1 LGHNA and CDR2 YNFKEQ come from the germline V gene. This CDR3 region has 16 residues. V was clipped by 1 base and J by 10 bases; unmatched bases: 9. This CDR3 reads CASSQVLAGGPGEQFF. The CDR3 DNA sequence: TGTGCCAGCAGCCAAGTTTTAGCGGGGGGGCCGGGGGAGCAGTTCTTC.

This chain uses TRBV7-9 with TRBJ1-2; no clear D gene. The V end lost 6 bases, the J end lost 4 bases, and 9 bases lay between the germline ends. CDR3 length equals 12 residues. Germline V gene lookup returns CDR1 SEHNR and CDR2 FQNEAQ (reference sequence). The CDR3 DNA follows: TGTGCCAGCAGTTCCTCGGGCTATGGCTACACCTTC. As protein: CASSSSGYGYTF.

The J gene is TRBJ1-4, the V gene TRBV12-3 or TRBV12-4; perhaps TRBD1 as D (6 bases). V lost 8 bases and J 7 bases, leaving 14 bases between the germline ends. This CDR3 is built from 13 residues. CDR3 DNA sequence: TGTGCCAGCTGGTTGCAGGGGACTGAAAAACTGTTTTTT. Amino acids: CASWLQGTEKLFF.

The V and J genes are TRBV21-1 and TRBJ1-1; TRBD1, the D gene given by the table, was not confirmed from the DNA. TRBV21-1 is designated a pseudogene. The CDR3 is 17 residues long. CDR3: CASSKGNIRGRNTEAFF. DNA of the CDR3: TGTGCCAGCAGCAAAGGGAACATAAGGGGGAGAAACACTGAAGCTTTCTTT.

The chain has TRBV28 and TRBJ1-1; D perhaps matches TRBD1 (5 bases). The CDR3 length is 16 residues. The germline V and J ends were trimmed by 5 bases and 4 bases, with 20 bases remaining between them. Per the germline V gene, CDR1 is MDHEN and CDR2 is SYDVKM. CDR3 in DNA: TGTGCCAGCAGTCTCTCCCATCCAGGGAGGGGCACTGAAGCTTTCTTT. Its translation is CASSLSHPGRGTEAFF.